What follows are 5 T cell receptor beta chains derived from one specimen sequenced in a study of CD8+ T cells in alopecia areata. RNA was extracted and reverse transcribed into cDNA as the sequencing template. Produced via immunoSEQ multiplex PCR; TCRdb's table is partial and in-frame only. The sample holds roughly 140,000 clones; roughly 46% are singletons and the top ten take more than 0.95%. The sequenced sample was CD4+ T cells sorted from blood, obtained at week 0. All receptors derive from a human donor with alopecia areata.

V usage is TRBV5-1 and J usage is TRBJ2-6; 7 bases fit TRBD1. Germline-derived CDR1 and CDR2 are SGHRS and YFSETQ. The CDR3 contains 17 residues. The junction had 7 bases not matched to a gene; V was cut back by 4 bases and J by 0 bases. The DNA of the CDR3 is TGCGCCAGCAGCATGGACAGGTCAGGCTCTGGGGCCAACGTCCTGACTTTC. Translation gives CASSMDRSGSGANVLTF.

The chain joins TRBV29-1 to TRBJ2-7; D is uncertain. CDR3 size: 13 residues. Trimming took 7 bases from V and 2 from J, leaving 15 bases between them. Germline V CDR1 and CDR2: SQVTM, ANQGSEA. Here the CDR3 reads CSARGAATYEQYF. The CDR3 bases are TGCAGCGCCAGAGGCGCCGCAACCTACGAGCAGTACTTC.

V usage is TRBV18 and J usage is TRBJ2-7, with D possibly being TRBD2 (5 bases). Germline values: CDR1 KGHSH, CDR2 LQKENI. Trimming shortened V by 4 bases and J by 4 bases, and 11 bases separated the two germline ends. The CDR3 runs 13 residues. The CDR3 DNA follows: TGTGCCAGCTCACGGGAGCCCCGTTACGAGCAGTACTTC. This encodes CASSREPRYEQYF.

The chain joins TRBV5-1 to TRBJ2-7; the D call may be TRBD1 or TRBD2 (6 bases each). The CDR3 is 15 amino acids. V was clipped by 1 base and J by 1 base, with 12 bases between them. CDR1 SGHRS and CDR2 YFSETQ come from the germline V gene. The CDR3: CASSLLPGASYEQYF. In DNA, the CDR3 is TGCGCCAGCAGCTTGCTCCCGGGGGCTTCCTACGAGCAGTACTTC. The whole variable domain, filled in from reference TRBV5-1 and TRBJ2-7, reads KAGVTQTPRYLIKTRGQQVTLSCSPISGHRSVSWYQQTPGQGLQFLFEYFSETQRNKGNFPGRFSGRQFSNSRSEMNVSTLELGDSALYLCASSLLPGASYEQYFGPGTRLTVT.

The rearrangement uses TRBV7-9 and TRBJ2-5; D is possibly TRBD1 (5 bases). Trimming stripped 2 bases from V and 5 bases from J, with 24 bases between. The V gene's germline CDR1 is SEHNR and CDR2 FQNEAQ (reference sequence). The CDR3 covers 18 residues. The CDR3 is CASSLKPPRDGAKETQYF. CDR3 bases: TGTGCCAGCAGCTTAAAACCCCCTAGGGATGGGGCAAAGGAGACCCAGTACTTC.